These T cell receptor beta chains were read from a single sample in a study of blood T cell repertoires in COVID-19. TCRdb's table, derived via immunoSEQ multiplex PCR, lists solely in-frame clones and lacks some. The sample contains 140,000 or so clones, roughly nine tenths of which appear only once. The sample comprised peripheral blood. These receptor sequences come from a human donor in a cohort sampled during active COVID-19. Each CDR3 is given with its conserved first and last residue. D genes are given only for firm matches. Only part of the rows carry a size: once, few, many, or a class if the clone is expanded.

abundance: NA; j_gene: TRBJ1-6; d_gene: TRBD1; v_gene: TRBV6-5; CDR3nt: TGTGCCAGCAGCTCCGGGACAGTCTATTCACCCCTCCACTTT; CDR3aa: CASSSGTVYSPLHF
abundance: NA; j_gene: TRBJ1-1; d_gene: TRBD1; v_gene: TRBV10-3; CDR3nt: TGTGCCATCAGTGCCCCACAGGGGCGGAACACTGAAGCTTTCTTT; CDR3aa: CAISAPQGRNTEAFF
abundance: NA; j_gene: TRBJ2-7; d_gene: TRBD2; v_gene: TRBV7-2; CDR3nt: TGTGCCAGCAGTCTAGTAGCGGGATCGTTGTACGAGCAGTACTTC; CDR3aa: CASSLVAGSLYEQYF
abundance: NA; j_gene: TRBJ1-4; d_gene: TRBD1; v_gene: TRBV5-1; CDR3nt: TGCGCCAGCAGCCGCCGGGGACAGGCTAATGAAAAACTGTTTTTT; CDR3aa: CASSRRGQANEKLFF
abundance: NA; j_gene: TRBJ2-1; d_gene: NA; v_gene: TRBV7-9; CDR3nt: TGTGCCAGCAGTCGGACTGAGGACTACAATGAGCAGTTCTTC; CDR3aa: CASSRTEDYNEQFF
abundance: NA; j_gene: TRBJ1-4; d_gene: TRBD1; v_gene: TRBV18; CDR3nt: TGTGCCAGCTCACCACTCGGGACAGTTAATGAAAAACTGTTTTTT; CDR3aa: CASSPLGTVNEKLFF
abundance: NA; j_gene: TRBJ2-3; d_gene: NA; v_gene: TRBV7-3; CDR3nt: TGTGCCAGCAGCTTAAACGGGGGAGCCAACACAGATACGCAGTATTTT; CDR3aa: CASSLNGGANTDTQYF
abundance: NA; j_gene: TRBJ1-5; d_gene: NA; v_gene: TRBV7-2; CDR3nt: TGTGCCAGCAGCTCAGGCCCCCGGTATCAGCCCCAGCATTTT; CDR3aa: CASSSGPRYQPQHF
abundance: NA; j_gene: TRBJ2-3; d_gene: NA; v_gene: TRBV11-2; CDR3nt: TGTGCCAGCAGCTTGGTCTGGGCGGATACGCAGTATTTT; CDR3aa: CASSLVWADTQYF
abundance: NA; j_gene: TRBJ1-1; d_gene: TRBD1; v_gene: TRBV5-5; CDR3nt: TGTGCCAGCAGCCCGGGACAGCTTGGTAACACTGAAGCTTTCTTT; CDR3aa: CASSPGQLGNTEAFF
abundance: NA; j_gene: TRBJ1-1; d_gene: NA; v_gene: TRBV10-3; CDR3nt: TGTGCCATCAGTGAATGGAGGAACACTGAAGCTTTCTTT; CDR3aa: CAISEWRNTEAFF
abundance: few; j_gene: TRBJ2-7; d_gene: TRBD2; v_gene: TRBV27; CDR3nt: TGTGCCAGCAGGCGAATCCGGGAGGGCGCCTACGAGCAGTACTTC; CDR3aa: CASRRIREGAYEQYF
abundance: NA; j_gene: TRBJ2-5; d_gene: TRBD1; v_gene: TRBV5-1; CDR3nt: TGCGCCAGCAGCCGATCGACAGGGAGTGACTTGAAGACCCAGTACTTC; CDR3aa: CASSRSTGSDLKTQYF
abundance: few; j_gene: TRBJ2-7; d_gene: TRBD1; v_gene: TRBV6-5; CDR3nt: TGTGCCAGCAGTTCCCATGCCGGGACAGGGATGCGGGAGCAGTACTTC; CDR3aa: CASSSHAGTGMREQYF